The TCR beta chain under discussion was sequenced for a study of cytomegalovirus exposure and HLA in healthy donors. Broader study findings: Reports indicated that the classifier achieved high specificity and sensitivity in diagnosing cytomegalovirus status. Cytomegalovirus association was assigned to about 150 TCR beta chains. The study had only CMV serostatus as immune exposure information. Evidence from a later analysis indicated that most CMV-associated TCR beta chains looked HLA-restricted.

Both 60 Vbeta primers and 13 Jbeta primers went into the PCR. Data came from immunoSEQ multiplex PCR; TCRdb stores just in-frame clones and leaves some out. The data contain some 150,000 clones, around four fifths of them singletons. As to this clone: Antigen specificity is unknown.

V dropped 5 bases and J dropped 0 bases, with 9 bases sitting between them. The CDR3 has 14 residues. CDR1 and CDR2 from the germline V gene are SGHNT and YENEEA. The sample taken for sequencing was PBMCs. The chain links TRBV11-3 to TRBJ2-3, with a possible D match to TRBD1 (5 bases). The sequence derives from a woman in her forties or fifties in good health and CMV-seronegative. CDR3 in amino acids: CASSLQASTDTQYF. The CDR3 DNA is TGTGCCAGCAGCCTACAGGCTAGCACAGATACGCAGTATTTT.